This T cell receptor (beta chain) was identified in a study of blood T cell repertoires in COVID-19. This CDR3 spans 16 amino acids. The ends lost 2 bases at V and 5 bases at J; junction bases unmatched: 7. Germline CDR1 and CDR2: SGHNT and YYREEE (reference sequence). Methods used by the authors: Amplification from reference gene primers served as the basis for estimated nucleated cell counts. Libraries were prepared by immunoSEQ multiplex PCR; TCRdb keeps only in-frame clonotypes and omits some of them. From that table come the V and J calls and clone size; the DNA was used to work out D and trimming. Among 250,000 to 300,000 clones, around 87% were seen once, and the ten largest hold about 2%.

Material: peripheral blood. The chain joins TRBV5-4 to TRBJ2-5, with 12 bases fitting TRBD1. This sequence originates from a woman aged 50 to 60 who had recovered from COVID-19. This CDR3 is CASSFPGTGGPETQYF. CDR3 sequence (DNA): TGTGCCAGCAGCTTCCCCGGGACAGGGGGCCCGGAGACCCAGTACTTC.